This note documents a single TCR beta chain sequence. These data come from a study of cytomegalovirus exposure and HLA in healthy donors. At the level of the study: Unique TCRs numbering around 85 million, obtained from HLA-typed donors, made up an early data release.

It was healthy bone marrow donors who served as donors. Primers for the PCR totalled 60 Vbeta and 13 Jbeta. TCRdb keeps only in-frame clones here, not all; method: immunoSEQ multiplex PCR. The table has 120,000 to 150,000 clones, around 77% seen once. The sample taken for sequencing was PBMCs. This receptor was identified in a woman in her thirties or forties in good health and CMV-seropositive.

The CDR3 DNA follows: TGCGCCAGCAGCCTACTAGCGGGGGGGTACAATGAGCAGTTCTTC. This codes for CASSLLAGGYNEQFF. The chain carries TRBV5-1 and TRBJ2-1; 13 positions match TRBD2. Per germline, CDR1 SGHRS and CDR2 YFSETQ. This CDR3 is 15 amino acids long. V lost 4 bases to trimming and J lost 4 bases; unmatched junction nucleotides: 2.